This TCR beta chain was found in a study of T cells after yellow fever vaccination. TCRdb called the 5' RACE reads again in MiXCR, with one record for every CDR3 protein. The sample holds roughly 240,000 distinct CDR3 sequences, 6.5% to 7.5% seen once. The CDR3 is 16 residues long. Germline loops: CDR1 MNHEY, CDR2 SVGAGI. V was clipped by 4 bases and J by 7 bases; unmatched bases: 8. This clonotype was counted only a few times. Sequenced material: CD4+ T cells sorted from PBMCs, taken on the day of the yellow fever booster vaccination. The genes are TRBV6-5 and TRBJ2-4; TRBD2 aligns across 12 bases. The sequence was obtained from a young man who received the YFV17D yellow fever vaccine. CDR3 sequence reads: CASSSLAGGPGNIQYF. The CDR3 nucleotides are TGTGCCAGCAGTTCGCTAGCGGGAGGGCCGGGGAACATTCAGTACTTC.